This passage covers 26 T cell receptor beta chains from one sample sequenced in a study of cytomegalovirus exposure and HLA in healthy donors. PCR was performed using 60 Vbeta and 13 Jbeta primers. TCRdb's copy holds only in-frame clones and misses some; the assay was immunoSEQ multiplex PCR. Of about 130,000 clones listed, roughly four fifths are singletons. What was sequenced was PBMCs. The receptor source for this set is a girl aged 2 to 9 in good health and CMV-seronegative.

CDR3 sequence: CASSWKGGDGYTF. DNA for the CDR3: TGTGCCAGCAGTTGGAAGGGAGGCGATGGCTACACCTTC. The rearrangement uses TRBV27 and TRBJ1-2; D gene ambiguous. V shed 4 bases and J shed 6 bases, with 12 bases lying between them. The CDR3 runs 13 residues. Germline V lookup: CDR1 MNHEY, CDR2 SMNVEV (reference sequence).

The DNA of the CDR3 is TGTGCCAGCAGTTACAAGGGGACACTACCCTACGAGCAGTACTTC. This gives the protein CASSYKGTLPYEQYF. This sequence joins TRBV6-6 and TRBJ2-5; the D gene is possibly TRBD1 (6 bases). The DNA matches TRBJ2-7 better at its end, which makes the J call doubtful. Germline V CDR1 and CDR2: MNHNY, SVGAGI (reference sequence). The CDR3 has 15 residues.

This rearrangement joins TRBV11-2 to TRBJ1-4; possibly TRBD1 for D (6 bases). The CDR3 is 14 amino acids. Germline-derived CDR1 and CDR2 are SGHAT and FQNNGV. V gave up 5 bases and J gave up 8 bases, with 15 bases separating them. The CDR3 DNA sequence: TGTGCCAGCAGCCCTACAGGGCGGGGGGAAAAACTGTTTTTT. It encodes CASSPTGRGEKLFF.

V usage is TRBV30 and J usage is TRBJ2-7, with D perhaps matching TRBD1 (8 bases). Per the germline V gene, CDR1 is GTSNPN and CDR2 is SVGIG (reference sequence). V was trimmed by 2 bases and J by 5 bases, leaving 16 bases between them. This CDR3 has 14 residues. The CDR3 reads CAWSRRTGGDEQYF. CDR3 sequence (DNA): TGTGCCTGGAGTAGAAGAACAGGGGGGGACGAGCAGTACTTC.

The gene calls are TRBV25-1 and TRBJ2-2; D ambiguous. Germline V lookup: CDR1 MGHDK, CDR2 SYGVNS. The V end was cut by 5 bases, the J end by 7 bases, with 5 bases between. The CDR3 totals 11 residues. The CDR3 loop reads CASSRSGELFF. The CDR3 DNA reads TGTGCCAGCAGTAGGAGCGGGGAGCTGTTTTTT.

Written as DNA, the CDR3 is TGCGCCAGCAGCTGGGGACAGAGCTCCTACGAGCAGTACTTC. Residues: CASSWGQSSYEQYF. The chain combines TRBV5-1 with TRBJ2-7; TRBD1 matches at 7 bases. Germline V CDR1 and CDR2: SGHRS, YFSETQ. V lost 3 bases, J lost 0 bases, and 3 bases stayed unmatched. The CDR3 sequence is 14 residues long. Looking up the rest from reference TRBV5-1 and TRBJ2-7 gives the full variable domain: KAGVTQTPRYLIKTRGQQVTLSCSPISGHRSVSWYQQTPGQGLQFLFEYFSETQRNKGNFPGRFSGRQFSNSRSEMNVSTLELGDSALYLCASSWGQSSYEQYFGPGTRLTVT.

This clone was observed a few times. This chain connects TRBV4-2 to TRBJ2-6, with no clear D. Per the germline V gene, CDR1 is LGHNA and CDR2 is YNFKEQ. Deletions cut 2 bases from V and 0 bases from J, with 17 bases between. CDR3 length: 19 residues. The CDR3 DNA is TGTGCCAGCAGCCAAAGTGAGTGGTCCTCAAGCTCTGGGGCCAACGTCCTGACTTTC. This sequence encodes CASSQSEWSSSSGANVLTF.

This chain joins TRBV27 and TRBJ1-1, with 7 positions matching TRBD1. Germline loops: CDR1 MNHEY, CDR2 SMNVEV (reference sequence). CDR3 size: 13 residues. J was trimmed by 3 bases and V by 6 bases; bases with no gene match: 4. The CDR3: CASSDRAYTEAFF. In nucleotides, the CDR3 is TGTGCCAGCAGCGACAGGGCCTACACTGAAGCTTTCTTT.

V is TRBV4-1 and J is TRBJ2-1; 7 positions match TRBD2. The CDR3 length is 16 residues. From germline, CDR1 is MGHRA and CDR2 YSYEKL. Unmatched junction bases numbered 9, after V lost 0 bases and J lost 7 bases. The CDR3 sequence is CASSQDETGGGNEQFF. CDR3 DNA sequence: TGCGCCAGCAGCCAAGATGAGACGGGAGGAGGAAATGAGCAGTTCTTC.

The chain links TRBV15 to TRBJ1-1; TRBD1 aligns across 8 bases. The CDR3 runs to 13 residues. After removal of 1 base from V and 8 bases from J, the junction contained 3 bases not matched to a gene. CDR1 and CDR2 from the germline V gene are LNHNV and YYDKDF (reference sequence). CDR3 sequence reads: CATSRADRVEAFF. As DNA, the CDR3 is TGTGCCACCAGCAGAGCGGACAGGGTCGAAGCTTTCTTT. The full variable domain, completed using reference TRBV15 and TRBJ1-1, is DAMVIQNPRYQVTQFGKPVTLSCSQTLNHNVMYWYQQKSSQAPKLLFHYYDKDFNNEADTPDNFQSRRPNTSFCFLDIRSPGLGDTAMYLCATSRADRVEAFFGQGTRLTVV.

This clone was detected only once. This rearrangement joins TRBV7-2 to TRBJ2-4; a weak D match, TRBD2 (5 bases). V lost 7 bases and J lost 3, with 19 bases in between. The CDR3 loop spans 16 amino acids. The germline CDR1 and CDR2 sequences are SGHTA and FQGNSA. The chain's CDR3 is CASTSRTGFGKNIQYF. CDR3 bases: TGTGCCAGCACATCCCGGACTGGGTTTGGCAAAAACATTCAGTACTTC.

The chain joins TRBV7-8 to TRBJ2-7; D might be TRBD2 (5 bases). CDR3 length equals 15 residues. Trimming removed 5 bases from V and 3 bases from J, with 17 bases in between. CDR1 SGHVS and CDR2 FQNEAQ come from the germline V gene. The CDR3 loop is CASSKALPGYYEQYF. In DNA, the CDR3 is TGTGCCAGCAGCAAAGCACTTCCGGGGTACTACGAGCAGTACTTC.

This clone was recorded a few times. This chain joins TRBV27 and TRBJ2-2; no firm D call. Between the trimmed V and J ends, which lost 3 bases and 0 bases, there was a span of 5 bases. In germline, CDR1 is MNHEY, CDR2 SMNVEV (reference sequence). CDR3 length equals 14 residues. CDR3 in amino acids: CASSFTTNTGELFF. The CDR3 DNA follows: TGTGCCAGCAGTTTCACAACGAACACCGGGGAGCTGTTTTTT.

The CDR3 coding sequence is TGTGCCAGCAGCGCGGGGGGAGTTAGCAACTACGAGCAGTACTTC. Its protein is CASSAGGVSNYEQYF. The J gene is TRBJ2-7, the V gene TRBV9; 7 positions agree with TRBD2. V lost 3 bases and J lost 3; bases outside the gene matches: 9. CDR3 length: 15 amino acids. Germline V gene sequence: CDR1 SGDLS, CDR2 YYNGEE.

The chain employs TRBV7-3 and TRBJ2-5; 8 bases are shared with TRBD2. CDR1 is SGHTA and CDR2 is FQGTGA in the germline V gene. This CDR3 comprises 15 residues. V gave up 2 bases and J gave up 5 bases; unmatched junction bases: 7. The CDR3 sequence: CASSLVGTRGETQYF. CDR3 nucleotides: TGTGCCAGCAGCTTAGTAGGGACTAGAGGGGAGACCCAGTACTTC.

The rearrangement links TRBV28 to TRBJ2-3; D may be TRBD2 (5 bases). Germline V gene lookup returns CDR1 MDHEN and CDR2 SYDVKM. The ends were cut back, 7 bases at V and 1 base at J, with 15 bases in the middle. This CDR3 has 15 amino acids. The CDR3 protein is CASIPLGVGTDTQYF. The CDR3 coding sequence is TGTGCCAGCATCCCGCTCGGGGTTGGCACAGATACGCAGTATTTT.

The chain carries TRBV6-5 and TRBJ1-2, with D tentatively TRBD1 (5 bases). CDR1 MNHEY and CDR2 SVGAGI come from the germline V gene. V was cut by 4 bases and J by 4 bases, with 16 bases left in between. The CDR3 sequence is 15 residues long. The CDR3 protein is CASSSGTNAGYGYTF. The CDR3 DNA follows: TGTGCCAGCAGTTCCGGGACTAATGCAGGCTATGGCTACACCTTC.

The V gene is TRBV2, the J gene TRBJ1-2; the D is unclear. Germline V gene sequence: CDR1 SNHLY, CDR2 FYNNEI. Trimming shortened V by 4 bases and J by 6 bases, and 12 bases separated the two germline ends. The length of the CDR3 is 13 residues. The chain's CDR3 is CASSASLLDGYTF. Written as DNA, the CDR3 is TGTGCCAGCAGTGCTTCCCTATTAGATGGCTACACCTTC.

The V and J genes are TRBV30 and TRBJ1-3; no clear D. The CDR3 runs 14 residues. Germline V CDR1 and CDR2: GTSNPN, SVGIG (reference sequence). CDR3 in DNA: TGTGCTTATGGAGAAAGAGTCAATGGAAACACCATATATTTT. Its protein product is CAYGERVNGNTIYF.

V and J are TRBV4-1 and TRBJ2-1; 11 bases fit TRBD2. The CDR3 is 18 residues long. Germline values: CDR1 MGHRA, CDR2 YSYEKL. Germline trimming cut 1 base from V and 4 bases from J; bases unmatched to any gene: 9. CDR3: CASSQAQVSGRVYNEQFF. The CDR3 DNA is TGCGCCAGCAGCCAAGCGCAGGTTAGCGGGAGGGTTTACAATGAGCAGTTCTTC.

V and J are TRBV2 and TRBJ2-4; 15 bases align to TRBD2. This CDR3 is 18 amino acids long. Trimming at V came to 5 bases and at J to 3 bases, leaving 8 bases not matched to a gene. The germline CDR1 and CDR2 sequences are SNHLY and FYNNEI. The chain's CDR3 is CASSTGTSGRWGKNIQYF. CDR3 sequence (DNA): TGTGCCAGCAGTACCGGGACTAGCGGGAGGTGGGGCAAAAACATTCAGTACTTC.

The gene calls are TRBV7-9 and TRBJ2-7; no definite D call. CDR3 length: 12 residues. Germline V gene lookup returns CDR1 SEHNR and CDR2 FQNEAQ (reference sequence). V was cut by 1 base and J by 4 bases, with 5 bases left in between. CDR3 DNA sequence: TGTGCCAGCAGCTTAGTCCGTTACGAGCAGTACTTC. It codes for CASSLVRYEQYF.

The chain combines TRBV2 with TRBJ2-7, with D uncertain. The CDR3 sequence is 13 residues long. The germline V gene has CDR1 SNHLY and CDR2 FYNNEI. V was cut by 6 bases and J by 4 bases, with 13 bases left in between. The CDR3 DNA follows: TGTGCCAGCAGCAATCCAACCGGTTACGAGCAGTACTTC. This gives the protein CASSNPTGYEQYF.

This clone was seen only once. CDR3 DNA: TGTGCCAGTAGTATGGGGCGGGGGCTCTTTGAGCCCCAGCATTTT. Its translation is CASSMGRGLFEPQHF. The chain links TRBV19 to TRBJ1-5, with D tentatively TRBD1 (6 bases). Between the trimmed V and J ends, which lost 3 bases and 8 bases, there was a span of 17 bases. Per the germline V gene, CDR1 is LNHDA and CDR2 is SQIVND (reference sequence). The CDR3 totals 15 residues.

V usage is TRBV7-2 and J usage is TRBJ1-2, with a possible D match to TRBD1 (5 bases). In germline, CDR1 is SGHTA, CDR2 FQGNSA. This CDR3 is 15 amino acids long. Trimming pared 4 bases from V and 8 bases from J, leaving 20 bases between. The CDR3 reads CASSSDTGVVNGYTF. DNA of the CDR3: TGTGCCAGCAGCTCAGATACGGGGGTAGTGAACGGCTACACCTTC.

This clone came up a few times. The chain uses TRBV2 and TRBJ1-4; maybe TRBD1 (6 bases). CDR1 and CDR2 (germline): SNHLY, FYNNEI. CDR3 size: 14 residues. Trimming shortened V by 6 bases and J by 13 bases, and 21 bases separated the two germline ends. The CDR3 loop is CASSLQGGTRSLFF. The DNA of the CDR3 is TGTGCCAGCAGCTTACAGGGTGGGACTAGATCACTGTTTTTT.